What follows describes a single TCR beta chain. This sample stems from a study of cytomegalovirus exposure and HLA in healthy donors. CDR3 length equals 13 residues. V lost 5 bases to trimming and J lost 6 bases, with 11 bases between them. Germline loops: CDR1 SEHNR, CDR2 FQNEAQ (reference sequence). 60 Vbeta and 13 Jbeta primers were used in PCR. Some clones are missing from TCRdb's copy, which holds only in-frame ones; the method was immunoSEQ multiplex PCR. The table includes 160,000 or so clones, approximately 80% detected once. Sequencing input: PBMCs. This TCR was recovered from a man under 40 in good health and CMV-seropositive. The chain carries TRBV7-9 and TRBJ1-5; weak D call: TRBD1 (5 bases). The CDR3 sequence is CASSMEGRQPQHF. In nucleotides, the CDR3 is TGTGCCAGCAGCATGGAGGGGCGTCAGCCCCAGCATTTT.